This T cell receptor beta chain was captured in a study of CD8+ T cells in alopecia areata. At the level of the study: The drug, tofacitinib, lasted 6 to 18 months, followed by 6 months off drug.

Notes on this clone: Its cognate antigen is unknown.

Trimming took 7 bases from V and 10 from J; bases not matched to a gene: 13. The CDR3 sequence is 14 residues long. In germline, CDR1 is MNHNY, CDR2 SVGAGI (reference sequence). RNA was extracted and reverse transcribed into cDNA as the sequencing template. Sequencing used immunoSEQ multiplex PCR; TCRdb keeps in-frame clones, though not all of them. There are about 210,000 clones in the sample; approximately 72% occur only once, and over 1% lies in the top ten. Treatment: oral pan-JAK inhibitor, 5-10 mg twice daily. Collection of lesional scalp punch biopsies and peripheral blood was performed in alopecia areata patients. General study results and limits: Tofacitinib delivered significant drops in scalp clonality and in expanded CD8+ clones among the top 100.

This TCR derives from a human donor with alopecia areata. This chain joins TRBV6-6 and TRBJ1-1; 9 nucleotides match TRBD1. The sequences come from CD4+ T cells sorted from blood, collected at week 44, from a patient treated with tofacitinib. Here the CDR3 DNA reads TGTGCCAGCATCGAAACCGGGACAGGGATAAGAGCTTTCTTT. This gives the protein CASIETGTGIRAFF.